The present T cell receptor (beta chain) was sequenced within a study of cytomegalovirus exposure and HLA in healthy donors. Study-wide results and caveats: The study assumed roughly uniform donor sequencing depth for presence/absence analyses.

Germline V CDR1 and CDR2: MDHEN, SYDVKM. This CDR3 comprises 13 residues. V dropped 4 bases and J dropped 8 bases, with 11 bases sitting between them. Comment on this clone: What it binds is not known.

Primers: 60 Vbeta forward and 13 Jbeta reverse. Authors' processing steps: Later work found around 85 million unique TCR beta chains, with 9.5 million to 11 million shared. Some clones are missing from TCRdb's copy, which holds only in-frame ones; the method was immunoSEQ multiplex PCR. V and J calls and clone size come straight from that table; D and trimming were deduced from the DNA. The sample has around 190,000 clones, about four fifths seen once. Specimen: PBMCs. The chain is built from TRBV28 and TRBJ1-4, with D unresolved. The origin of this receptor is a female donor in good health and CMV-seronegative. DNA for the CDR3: TGTGCCAGCAGTTCACTAAGGAGGGAAAAACTGTTTTTT. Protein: CASSSLRREKLFF. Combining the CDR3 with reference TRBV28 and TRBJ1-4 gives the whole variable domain DVKVTQSSRYLVKRTGEKVFLECVQDMDHENMFWYRQDPGLGLRLIYFSYDVKMKEKGDIPEGYSVSREKKERFSLILESASTNQTSMYLCASSSLRREKLFFGSGTQLSVL.